This T cell receptor (beta chain) came from a study of T cell responses to AZD1222 COVID-19 vaccine. Study as a whole: Both about-4-week and about-12-week second-dose recipients were combined.

Remarks on this clone: Its target is unknown.

Repertoires were generated with immunoSEQ multiplex PCR, while TCRdb's copy carries only in-frame clones and drops some. The sample carries 150,000 or so clones, around 93% recorded once. General observations from the study: Of the AZD1222 recipients, only 5 or 6 were seropositive at baseline. The donor group comprised mostly white British people and more females; the analysis possibly underestimated clonal diversity. The span of vaccine-associated CD4 TCRs extended across spike, with dominance at 160-218 and 743-854.

The receptor's source is an adult in good health. The input for sequencing was peripheral blood, taken on day 0 of AZD1222 vaccination.

The CDR3 coding sequence is TGTGCCAGTAGTATAGAGGACAGATTCTACACCTTC. The encoded protein is CASSIEDRFYTF. The V gene is TRBV19, the J gene TRBJ1-2; D is possibly TRBD1 (6 bases). The CDR3 runs 12 residues. V lost 0 bases, J lost 10 bases, and 9 bases lay in between. Germline loops: CDR1 LNHDA, CDR2 SQIVND (reference sequence).